The present T cell receptor (beta chain) was sequenced within a study of blood T cell repertoires in COVID-19. Libraries were prepared by immunoSEQ multiplex PCR; TCRdb keeps only in-frame clonotypes and omits some of them. The table shows over 250,000 clones, with 88% occurring only once. The CDR3 is made up of 13 amino acids. From germline, CDR1 is SGDLS and CDR2 YYNGEE. Trimming left V 3 bases short and J 3 bases short, with 9 bases between. The rearrangement links TRBV9 to TRBJ1-1; D remains ambiguous. Sequencing was performed on PBMCs or T cells enriched from blood (not recorded which). The receptor comes from a woman in her thirties who had recovered from COVID-19. The CDR3 DNA reads as TGTGCCAGCAGCGGAGAGATAGACACTGAAGCTTTCTTT. Encoded protein: CASSGEIDTEAFF.